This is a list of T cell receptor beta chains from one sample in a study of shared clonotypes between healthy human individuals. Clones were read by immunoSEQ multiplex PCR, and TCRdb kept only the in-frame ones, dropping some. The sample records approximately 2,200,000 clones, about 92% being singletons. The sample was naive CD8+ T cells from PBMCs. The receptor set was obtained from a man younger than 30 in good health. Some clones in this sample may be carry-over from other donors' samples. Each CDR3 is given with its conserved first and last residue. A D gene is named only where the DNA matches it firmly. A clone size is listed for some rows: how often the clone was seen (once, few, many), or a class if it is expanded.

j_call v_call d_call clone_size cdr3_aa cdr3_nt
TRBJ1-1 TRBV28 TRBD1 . CASSYRGLGEAFF TGTGCCAGCAGTTACAGGGGGCTTGGTGAAGCTTTCTTT
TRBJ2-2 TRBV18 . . CASSLARSTGELFF TGTGCCAGCTCACTCGCTAGAAGCACCGGGGAGCTGTTTTTT
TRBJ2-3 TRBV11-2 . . CASSLIRVSTDTQYF TGTGCCAGCAGCTTAATTCGGGTTAGCACAGATACGCAGTATTTT
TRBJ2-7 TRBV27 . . CASSLDGGPYEQYF TGTGCCAGCAGTTTAGACGGCGGCCCCTACGAGCAGTACTTC
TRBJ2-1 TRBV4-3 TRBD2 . CASSQATSGSLSYNEQFF TGCGCCAGCAGCCAGGCGACTAGCGGGAGTCTATCCTACAATGAGCAGTTCTTC
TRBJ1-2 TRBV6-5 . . CASSDPVGYGYTF TGTGCCAGCAGTGACCCCGTGGGGTATGGCTACACCTTC
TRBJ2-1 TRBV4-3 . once CASSQEYRTVTGGEQFF TGCGCCAGCAGCCAAGAGTATAGGACCGTTACCGGGGGTGAGCAGTTCTTC
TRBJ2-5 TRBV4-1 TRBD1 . CASSQTSDRVRETQYF TGCGCCAGCAGCCAGACGTCGGACAGGGTGAGGGAGACCCAGTACTTC
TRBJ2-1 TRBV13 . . CASSYPGTKNEQFF TGTGCCAGCAGCTACCCCGGGACAAAAAATGAGCAGTTCTTC
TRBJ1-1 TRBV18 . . CASSSLTREMNTEAFF TGTGCCAGCTCATCCCTAACCAGGGAAATGAACACTGAAGCTTTCTTT
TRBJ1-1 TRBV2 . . CASSELRAPATEGEAFF TGTGCCAGCAGTGAACTGCGGGCCCCCGCCACGGAAGGTGAAGCTTTCTTT
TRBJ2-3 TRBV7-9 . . CASSLDAGDTQYF TGTGCCAGCAGCTTAGATGCGGGAGATACGCAGTATTTT
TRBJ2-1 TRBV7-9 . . CASSFVSVYNEQFF TGTGCCAGCAGCTTCGTATCCGTTTACAATGAGCAGTTCTTC